This TCR beta chain came from a study of metastatic and nonmetastatic thyroid tumors. Patients had received no treatment of any kind before thyroid surgery. This CDR3 is 14 amino acids long. The V and J ends lost 4 bases and 0 bases respectively, with 10 bases between them. In germline, CDR1 is SEHNR, CDR2 FQNEAQ (reference sequence). In the study's own analysis: Clinicopathological groups differed in CDR3, with these differences serving to build a distant-metastasis classifier for papillary thyroid cancer. TCRdb reprocessed the PCR reads using MiXCR. What appears here as the V and J calls and clone size reflects TCRdb's work, not the paper's. There are tens of thousands of clones in the sample; about 30% occur only once, and under 13% lies in the top ten.

V usage is TRBV7-9 and J usage is TRBJ2-7; TRBD1 might be the D (6 bases). The sequence came from a male donor with papillary thyroid cancer or a benign thyroid nodule (not recorded which). Some clones in this sample may be carry-over from other donors' samples. Sequenced input: blood. The CDR3 coding sequence is TGTGCCAGCAGCTGGGACATGTACTCCTACGAGCAGTACTTC. Amino acid sequence: CASSWDMYSYEQYF. The variable domain in full, completed from reference TRBV7-9 and TRBJ2-7, reads DTGVSQNPRHKITKRGQNVTFRCDPISEHNRLYWYRQTLGQGPEFLTYFQNEAQLEKSRLLSDRFSAERPKGSFSTLEIQRTEQGDSAMYLCASSWDMYSYEQYFGPGTRLTVT.